The clone carrying this TCR beta chain appeared once. The V end lost 2 bases, the J end lost 0 bases, and 14 bases lay between the germline ends. This CDR3 is 17 amino acids long. The germline gives CDR1 KGHSH, CDR2 LQKENI. The data belong to a study of shared clonotypes between healthy human individuals. The assay was immunoSEQ multiplex PCR, and TCRdb's table has in-frame clones only and misses some. Of over 1.4 million clones in the sample, over 95% were seen once. The clonotype originates from a man aged 30 to 39 in good health. This chain links TRBV18 with TRBJ1-3; the D gene is possibly TRBD1 (6 bases). Sequencing used naive CD4+ T cells sorted from blood. Subset indicated: CD45RA+ positively selected. CDR3 protein: CASSPIRTASSGNTIYF. The CDR3 DNA follows: TGTGCCAGCTCACCAATTAGGACAGCCAGCTCTGGAAACACCATATATTTT. Combining the CDR3 with reference TRBV18 and TRBJ1-3 gives the whole variable domain NAGVMQNPRHLVRRRGQEARLRCSPMKGHSHVYWYRQLPEEGLKFMVYLQKENIIDESGMPKERFSAEFPKEGPSILRIQQVVRGDSAAYFCASSPIRTASSGNTIYFGEGSWLTVV.